One and the same sample provided the 31 T cell receptor beta chains below, sequenced in a study of Ad26.COV2.S vaccination and SARS-CoV-2 variants. The treatment denotes: roughly 19 received Ad26.COV2.S at low or high dose, single or two shots; roughly five received placebo; per-sample allocation not given. The study sampled participants on day 63 after the first vaccine or placebo injection. Method: immunoSEQ multiplex PCR; TCRdb's copy keeps in-frame clones and lacks some. The profile shows some 340,000 clones, roughly 86% of them singletons. The source material was peripheral blood, sampled in a trial of Ad26.COV2.S vaccine versus placebo. Receptors originate from a person between 18 and 60 years old who received the Ad26.COV2.S COVID-19 vaccine or a placebo.

J is TRBJ1-1 and V is TRBV19; D not certain. Germline values: CDR1 LNHDA, CDR2 SQIVND (reference sequence). V lost 1 base to trimming and J lost 4 bases, with 7 bases between them. This CDR3 comprises 13 residues. CDR3 nucleotide sequence: TGTGCCAGTAGTATAGGGCAGAGCACTGAAGCTTTCTTT. The encoded protein is CASSIGQSTEAFF.

This clone has a single count. The chain has TRBV6-2 or TRBV6-3 and TRBJ2-2, with 7 bases identical to TRBD2. Germline lookup yields CDR1 MNHEY and CDR2 SVGEGT. The CDR3 is 16 residues long. After removal of 6 bases from V and 2 bases from J, the junction contained 9 bases not matched to a gene. CDR3 in DNA: TGTGCCAGCAGCCCCAGGCGGGACTACAACACCGGGGAGCTGTTTTTT. This encodes CASSPRRDYNTGELFF.

This clone was recorded once. J is TRBJ2-3 and V is TRBV5-6; 12 bases map to TRBD2. This CDR3 spans 19 amino acids. The V and J ends lost 5 bases and 0 bases, in that order; junction bases with no gene match: 13. CDR1 and CDR2 from the germline V gene are SGHDT and YYEEEE. This CDR3 reads CASSPTSGGFSPSTDTQYF. The CDR3 nucleotides read TGTGCCAGCAGTCCGACTAGCGGGGGTTTTAGTCCTAGCACAGATACGCAGTATTTT. Full variable domain (remainder filled in from reference TRBV5-6 and TRBJ2-3): DAGVTQSPTHLIKTRGQQVTLRCSPKSGHDTVSWYQQALGQGPQFIFQYYEEEERQRGNFPDRFSGHQFPNYSSELNVNALLLGDSALYLCASSPTSGGFSPSTDTQYFGPGTRLTVL.

This chain uses TRBV5-1 with TRBJ2-1; TRBD2 aligns across 9 bases. The CDR3 has 21 residues. V was clipped by 0 bases and J by 7 bases; unmatched bases: 23. CDR1 is SGHRS, CDR2 YFSETQ, per germline. CDR3 bases: TGCGCCAGCAGCTTGGCCAAGAAGACCCAAGGAGCGGGGGGCCACCCGAATGAGCAGTTCTTC. It encodes CASSLAKKTQGAGGHPNEQFF.

V and J are TRBV25-1 and TRBJ1-1, with D possibly TRBD1 on 6 matching bases. Germline V gene lookup returns CDR1 MGHDK and CDR2 SYGVNS. This CDR3 spans 13 amino acids. The V end was cut by 6 bases, the J end by 1 base, with 9 bases between. In DNA, the CDR3 is TGTGCCAGCAGAAGGGGGGGGAACACTGAAGCTTTCTTT. Translating it yields CASRRGGNTEAFF.

J is TRBJ2-1 and V is TRBV5-4, with 11 positions matching TRBD2. V shed 4 bases and J 6 bases; nucleotides not matched to a gene: 9. CDR3 size: 16 residues. Germline CDR1 is SGHNT and CDR2 is YYREEE (reference sequence). CDR3 in amino acids: CASSPPTSGEVNEQFF. The CDR3 DNA reads TGTGCCAGCAGCCCCCCGACTAGCGGGGAAGTCAATGAGCAGTTCTTC.

The chain employs TRBV5-6 and TRBJ2-5; no definite D call. The CDR3 has 13 residues. The germline gives CDR1 SGHDT, CDR2 YYEEEE. The germline V and J ends were trimmed by 4 bases and 1 base, with 8 bases remaining between them. In nucleotides, the CDR3 is TGTGCCAGCAGCCCCTGGGCCCAAGAGACCCAGTACTTC. This translates into CASSPWAQETQYF.

The rearrangement links TRBV5-5 to TRBJ1-5; D is unclear. V was pared by 0 bases and J by 5 bases, with 9 bases between. Germline CDR1 and CDR2: SGHKS and YYEKEE (reference sequence). This CDR3 has 14 amino acids. The CDR3 is CASSLGLSDQPQHF. The CDR3 bases are TGTGCCAGCAGCTTGGGACTTTCGGATCAGCCCCAGCATTTT.

The chain uses TRBV6-5 and TRBJ2-7; D may be TRBD2 (6 bases). V shed 3 bases and J shed 2 bases, with 11 bases lying between them. The germline gives CDR1 MNHEY, CDR2 SVGAGI. CDR3 length equals 14 residues. CDR3 amino acids: CASSYGGVTYEQYF. In DNA, the CDR3 is TGTGCCAGCAGTTATGGAGGGGTGACCTACGAGCAGTACTTC.

The V call is TRBV30, the J call TRBJ1-1, with a possible D match to TRBD1 (5 bases). Trimming cost V 0 bases and J 7 bases, with 15 bases left between them. Germline V gene sequence: CDR1 GTSNPN, CDR2 SVGIG (reference sequence). This CDR3 contains 14 residues. The CDR3 reads CAWSVRRTKDEAFF. In DNA form, the CDR3 reads TGTGCCTGGAGTGTACGGAGGACAAAGGATGAAGCTTTCTTT.

The chain combines TRBV19 with TRBJ1-4; a weak D match, TRBD1 (5 bases). The CDR3 runs 16 residues. The V gene's germline CDR1 is LNHDA and CDR2 SQIVND (reference sequence). V shed 2 bases and J shed 1 base, with 11 bases lying between them. The CDR3 DNA sequence: TGTGCCAGTAGTATAAGGGGCAGCCTAACTAATGAAAAACTGTTTTTT. Translated, it gives CASSIRGSLTNEKLFF.

The chain recombines TRBV25-1 with TRBJ2-5, with a weak D call TRBD2 (6 bases). This CDR3 region has 14 residues. Looked up from germline, CDR1 is MGHDK and CDR2 is SYGVNS. V was cut by 2 bases and J by 3 bases, with 10 bases left in between. The DNA of the CDR3 is TGTGCCAGCAGTGAAAGGGGCGGGGAAGAGACCCAGTACTTC. It is translated as CASSERGGEETQYF.

The chain couples TRBV19 to TRBJ2-3; D remains ambiguous. This CDR3 contains 15 residues. V was shortened by 3 bases and J by 4 bases, with 14 bases between the two germline ends. CDR1 is LNHDA and CDR2 is SQIVND in the germline V gene (reference sequence). Here the CDR3 reads CASSMSSSTPDTQYF. The CDR3 coding sequence is TGTGCCAGTAGTATGAGTAGTAGTACACCAGATACGCAGTATTTT.

In DNA, the CDR3 is TGTGCCAGCAGCCCCTCCCTGTACGACACTGAAGCTTTCTTT. This gives the protein CASSPSLYDTEAFF. The chain combines TRBV5-5 with TRBJ1-1, with D unresolved. The CDR3 extends over 14 amino acids. V was cut by 4 bases and J by 3 bases, with 13 bases left in between. Germline assignment: CDR1 SGHKS and CDR2 YYEKEE (reference sequence).

The gene calls are TRBV19 and TRBJ1-5, with a possible D match to TRBD1 (6 bases). V lost 1 base and J 4 bases, leaving 11 bases between the germline ends. The CDR3 has 15 residues. The germline gives CDR1 LNHDA, CDR2 SQIVND (reference sequence). CDR3 sequence (DNA): TGTGCCAGTAGTATAGTTAGGGACAAGAATCAGCCCCAGCATTTT. Translation gives CASSIVRDKNQPQHF.

The CDR3 region has the DNA TGTGCCAGCAGTTTATCGTCAGGGCGGTTTTCACTGTTTTTT. This encodes CASSLSSGRFSLFF. The chain recombines TRBV27 with TRBJ2-2; possible D gene TRBD1, 5 bases. The ends were cut back, 0 bases at V and 14 bases at J, with 16 bases in the middle. There are 14 residues in the CDR3. Per germline, CDR1 MNHEY and CDR2 SMNVEV (reference sequence).

This rearrangement joins TRBV7-2 to TRBJ2-1, with 10 bases identical to TRBD1. The CDR3 is made up of 15 amino acids. V was clipped by 3 bases and J by 5 bases; unmatched bases: 4. From germline, CDR1 is SGHTA and CDR2 FQGNSA. CDR3 DNA sequence: TGTGCCAGCAGCTTCGACAGGGGGCCGCACAATGAGCAGTTCTTC. Protein sequence: CASSFDRGPHNEQFF.

This clone was detected a few times. V is TRBV5-1 and J is TRBJ2-5; either TRBD1 or TRBD2 may fit D (6 bases each). Germline lookup yields CDR1 SGHRS and CDR2 YFSETQ. Trimming took off 3 bases at V and 1 base at J, with 10 bases between the two ends. The CDR3 extends over 14 amino acids. The CDR3 here is CASSWGAPQETQYF. The CDR3 DNA follows: TGCGCCAGCAGCTGGGGGGCTCCCCAAGAGACCCAGTACTTC.

The V gene is TRBV3-1 (or the pseudogene TRBV3-2), the J gene TRBJ2-7; the match to TRBD1 covers 9 bases. CDR1 LGHDT and CDR2 YNNKEL come from the germline V gene (reference sequence). After removal of 5 bases from V and 2 bases from J, the junction contained 7 bases not matched to a gene. The CDR3 consists of 15 residues. CDR3 sequence (DNA): TGTGCCAGCAGCGAAATGGGGACAGGGACCTACGAGCAGTACTTC. Its protein is CASSEMGTGTYEQYF.

The V call is TRBV29-1, the J call TRBJ1-3; TRBD1 might be the D (6 bases). CDR3 length: 18 amino acids. CDR1 is SQVTM, CDR2 ANQGSEA, per germline. V was shortened by 0 bases and J by 0 bases, with 18 bases between the two germline ends. The CDR3 nucleotides are TGCAGCGTTGAAGATCGGGGCAGGGGTCGATCCTCTGGAAACACCATATATTTT. Protein: CSVEDRGRGRSSGNTIYF.

The chain carries TRBV5-1 and TRBJ1-3; 7 bases map to TRBD1. Germline-derived CDR1 and CDR2 are SGHRS and YFSETQ. J was trimmed by 0 bases and V by 4 bases; bases with no gene match: 7. The CDR3 runs 16 residues. CDR3 region: CASSVEGALSGNTIYF. The CDR3 nucleotides are TGCGCCAGCAGCGTAGAGGGGGCCCTCTCTGGAAACACCATATATTTT.

This chain joins TRBV4-1 and TRBJ2-1, with 12 bases fitting TRBD2. The CDR3 has 15 residues. V trimming: 4 bases; J trimming: 6 bases; junction bases outside the gene matches: 4. The germline CDR1 and CDR2 sequences are MGHRA and YSYEKL. CDR3 in DNA: TGCGCCAGCAGCCTCGGACTAGCGGGGCTCAATGAGCAGTTCTTC. Translating it yields CASSLGLAGLNEQFF.

In the case of this clone: This sample also contains other DNA sequences that code for the same CDR3. The rearrangement links TRBV5-4 to TRBJ2-7; 8 bases are a match to TRBD2. The CDR3 loop spans 14 amino acids. J lost 1 base, V lost 1 base, and 1 base had no gene match. Per germline, CDR1 SGHNT and CDR2 YYREEE (reference sequence). Written as DNA, the CDR3 is TGTGCCAGCAGCTTGCGGGGGGGGTCCTACGAGCAGTACTTC. Its protein is CASSLRGGSYEQYF.

The chain combines TRBV25-1 with TRBJ1-2; 8 nucleotides match TRBD1. This CDR3 comprises 15 residues. Germline loops: CDR1 MGHDK, CDR2 SYGVNS. Trimming cost V 5 bases and J 2 bases; bases outside gene matches: 7. Here the CDR3 reads CASSPRDRPNYGYTF. CDR3 DNA sequence: TGTGCCAGCAGTCCACGGGACAGGCCAAACTATGGCTACACCTTC.

CDR3 coding DNA: TGTGCCAGCAGCTTAGGTACACCACTCCTCTCCTACGAGCAGTACTTC. Translating it yields CASSLGTPLLSYEQYF. V gene TRBV7-2 combines with J gene TRBJ2-7; the D is unclear. V shed 1 base and J shed 0 bases, with 13 bases lying between them. The CDR3 consists of 16 residues. Per the germline V gene, CDR1 is SGHTA and CDR2 is FQGNSA.

This chain uses TRBV18 with TRBJ1-5; D is ambiguous. The CDR3 is made up of 13 amino acids. Germline V gives CDR1 KGHSH, CDR2 LQKENI. V lost 6 bases to trimming and J lost 3 bases, with 9 bases between them. CDR3 sequence: CASSYGDNQPQHF. The CDR3 DNA reads as TGTGCCAGCTCCTACGGCGACAATCAGCCCCAGCATTTT.

This chain joins TRBV4-1 and TRBJ1-3; D is unresolved. The germline gives CDR1 MGHRA, CDR2 YSYEKL. V was shortened by 3 bases and J by 2 bases, with 11 bases between the two germline ends. The CDR3 contains 15 residues. This chain's CDR3 is CASSHGFGAGNTIYF. The DNA for the CDR3 is TGCGCCAGCAGCCACGGATTCGGGGCTGGAAACACCATATATTTT.

V is TRBV2 and J is TRBJ2-1; possibly TRBD1 or TRBD2 for D (5 bases each). Germline loops: CDR1 SNHLY, CDR2 FYNNEI. Trimming removed 1 base at V and 6 bases at J, with 13 bases between. There are 15 residues in the CDR3. In DNA form, the CDR3 reads TGTGCCAGCAGTGAAGTAGGGACGCGGCTCAATGAGCAGTTCTTC. This codes for CASSEVGTRLNEQFF. Variable domain in full (rest from reference TRBV2 and TRBJ2-1): EPEVTQTPSHQVTQMGQEVILRCVPISNHLYFYWYRQILGQKVEFLVSFYNNEISEKSEIFDDQFSVERPDGSNFTLKIRSTKLEDSAMYFCASSEVGTRLNEQFFGPGTRLTVL.

The chain joins TRBV5-4 to TRBJ1-2; TRBD1 matches at 10 bases. Germline V gene data show CDR1 as SGHNT and CDR2 as YYREEE (reference sequence). The CDR3 length is 12 residues. V lost 0 bases and J lost 12; bases outside the gene matches: 2. Written as DNA, the CDR3 is TGTGCCAGCAGCTTGGACGGGACAGGGGACACCTTC. Amino acid sequence: CASSLDGTGDTF.

The chain carries TRBV4-1 and TRBJ2-3; TRBD2 agrees at 7 bases. The CDR3 consists of 13 residues. Germline V gene lookup returns CDR1 MGHRA and CDR2 YSYEKL. Germline trimming cut 10 bases from V and 3 bases from J; bases unmatched to any gene: 7. In DNA form, the CDR3 reads TGCGCCACCCAGCGGGGACTTACAGATACGCAGTATTTT. Translating it yields CATQRGLTDTQYF.

The chain combines TRBV18 with TRBJ1-4; D unclear. In germline, CDR1 is KGHSH, CDR2 LQKENI. V lost 1 base and J 8 bases, leaving 8 bases between the germline ends. The CDR3 is 13 amino acids. The CDR3 nucleotides read TGTGCCAGCTCACCACAGGGATCAGAAAAACTGTTTTTT. Translating it yields CASSPQGSEKLFF. Looking up the rest from reference TRBV18 and TRBJ1-4 gives the full variable domain: NAGVMQNPRHLVRRRGQEARLRCSPMKGHSHVYWYRQLPEEGLKFMVYLQKENIIDESGMPKERFSAEFPKEGPSILRIQQVVRGDSAAYFCASSPQGSEKLFFGSGTQLSVL.